This T cell receptor beta chain was identified in a study of preoperative IRX-2 immunotherapy in early breast cancer (dated by TCRdb to the late 2010s). Receptor libraries were prepared by the immunoSEQ multiplex PCR assay. Drawn from immuneACCESS, this table holds only the in-frame rearrangements with V and J called that TCRdb kept. Clones are partly lost; checked studies trace under half to an unresolved V gene and leave the rest unexplained. For this sample the table gives over 20,000 clones, of which roughly four fifths were detected only once. 1% to 1.5% of the sample is taken by the ten largest. From the germline V gene (reference sequence), CDR1 is GTSNPN and CDR2 is SVGIG. The CDR3, from cysteine to phenylalanine, totals 12 residues. Of all the DNA, just the CDR3 is kept, 36 bases in frame from base 1. V drops 5 bases and J drops 4 bases, leaving 11 bases in between. The treatment or condition label for this specimen denotes: preoperative locoregional IRX-2 cytokine immunotherapy. The samples were obtained from a phase Ib study that tested preoperative, locoregional IRX-2 cytokine immunotherapy meant to prime immune responses. Before surgery, IRX-2 was given to the donors, who were patients with early-stage breast cancer.

Only one count was recorded for this clone. This clone's antigen is unknown. No base qualities exist here, and no much larger clone lies one base off it. The chain employs TRBV30 and TRBJ2-5; TRBD2 is a possible D gene, resting on 6 matching bases. Here the sequenced sample was lymph node tissue, taken after IRX-2 immunotherapy. The clonotype was recovered from a human donor with breast cancer. In nucleotide form, the sequence is TGTGCCTGGTCGCGGGGAGGAGAGACCCAGTACTTC. Its product reads: CAWSRGGETQYF.